These T cell receptor beta chains were read from a single sample in a study of beta chain features in type 1 diabetes. TCRdb keeps only in-frame clones here, not all; method: immunoSEQ multiplex PCR. The table shows roughly 150,000 clones, with roughly 9% occurring only once. Sequencing input: central memory CD4+ T cells from blood. The receptors shown here come from a woman aged 25 to 45 with type 1 diabetes. Both conserved end residues are part of each CDR3. The D gene is left open where the match is weak. Clone size is not always given. Where it is, it says once, few, many or a class for expanded clones.

V gene	J gene	clone size	D gene	CDR3 protein	CDR3 DNA
TRBV7-2	TRBJ2-7	few	TRBD1	CASSIASGQGYEQYF	TGTGCCAGCAGCATCGCCTCGGGACAGGGTTACGAGCAGTACTTC
TRBV18	TRBJ2-6	.	.	CASSPRESGANVLTF	TGTGCCAGCTCACCACGAGAGTCTGGGGCCAACGTCCTGACTTTC
TRBV19	TRBJ1-2	.	.	CASRASTNYGYTF	TGTGCCAGTAGGGCCTCAACGAACTATGGCTACACCTTC
TRBV7-9	TRBJ2-2	few	.	CASSLGGARTGELFF	TGTGCCAGCAGCTTAGGTGGGGCGCGGACCGGGGAGCTGTTTTTT
TRBV29-1	TRBJ1-1	few	TRBD1	CSAEDRGKNTEAFF	TGCAGCGCCGAGGACAGGGGGAAGAACACTGAAGCTTTCTTT
TRBV30	TRBJ1-4	.	.	CAWRYGPGGNEKLFF	TGTGCCTGGAGATATGGACCTGGGGGCAATGAAAAACTGTTTTTT
TRBV19	TRBJ1-1	.	.	CASSRDGMNTEAFF	TGTGCCAGTAGTCGCGACGGGATGAACACTGAAGCTTTCTTT
TRBV5-1	TRBJ2-7	few	.	CASSFGRKGGEQYF	TGCGCCAGCAGCTTTGGCAGGAAAGGAGGTGAGCAGTACTTC
TRBV6-6	TRBJ2-1	few	TRBD2	CASSSGTSGRYNEQFF	TGTGCCAGCAGTTCCGGGACTAGCGGGAGATACAATGAGCAGTTCTTC
TRBV6-6	TRBJ2-6	few	.	CASQVSGANVLTF	TGTGCCAGTCAGGTCTCTGGGGCCAACGTCCTGACTTTC
TRBV30	TRBJ2-5	many	.	CAWSTHQETQYF	TGTGCCTGGAGCACACATCAAGAGACCCAGTACTTC
TRBV18	TRBJ2-1	many	.	CASSPTHNEQFF	TGTGCCAGCTCACCAACACACAATGAGCAGTTCTTC
TRBV27	TRBJ1-1	few	TRBD1	CASSTTQGFTEAFF	TGTGCCAGCAGTACCACACAGGGGTTCACTGAAGCTTTCTTT
TRBV30	TRBJ1-1	few	TRBD1	CACIKGQGLIPEAFF	TGTGCCTGCATTAAGGGACAGGGGCTTATCCCTGAAGCTTTCTTT
TRBV28	TRBJ1-1	.	.	CASSKGISEAFF	TGTGCCAGCAGCAAGGGGATCAGTGAGGCTTTCTTT
TRBV4-1	TRBJ1-5	.	TRBD1	CASSQDRGTQPQHF	TGCGCCAGCAGCCAAGACAGGGGGACTCAGCCCCAGCATTTT
TRBV13	TRBJ1-2	.	TRBD1	CASTPQGIYGYTF	TGTGCCAGCACCCCACAGGGGATCTATGGCTACACCTTC
TRBV19	TRBJ2-1	.	TRBD2	CASSIEREIEQFF	TGTGCCAGTAGTATCGAGCGGGAGATTGAGCAGTTCTTC
TRBV21-1	TRBJ1-5	few	.	CASSSPGPTNQPQHF	TGTGCCAGCAGCAGCCCGGGTCCTACCAATCAGCCCCAGCATTTT
TRBV19	TRBJ2-5	few	TRBD2	CASSTGLAGGTQYF	TGTGCCAGTAGTACGGGACTAGCGGGGGGAACCCAGTACTTC
TRBV11-2	TRBJ2-6	few	.	CATTPGANVLTF	TGTGCCACCACTCCTGGGGCCAACGTCCTGACTTTC
TRBV9	TRBJ2-5	.	TRBD2	CASSVGPRGETQYF	TGTGCCAGCAGCGTAGGGCCGCGGGGGGAGACCCAGTACTTC
TRBV28	TRBJ2-5	few	.	CASSLGGETETQYF	TGTGCCAGCAGTTTAGGTGGGGAGACGGAGACCCAGTACTTC
TRBV4-1	TRBJ2-5	.	TRBD2	CASSQDRLAETQYF	TGCGCCAGCAGCCAAGATCGACTAGCGGAGACCCAGTACTTC
TRBV30	TRBJ1-3	many	.	CAWSPKGPYSGNTIYF	TGTGCCTGGAGTCCTAAGGGGCCTTACTCTGGAAACACCATATATTTT
TRBV4-1	TRBJ2-7	many	.	CASSQDSGRQAPYEQYF	TGCGCCAGCAGCCAAGATAGCGGTAGGCAGGCGCCCTACGAGCAGTACTTC
TRBV7-3	TRBJ2-1	.	.	CASSPGSEGDEQFF	TGTGCCAGCAGCCCCGGGTCCGAAGGCGATGAGCAGTTCTTC
TRBV15	TRBJ1-5	few	.	CATSDWGRGGNQPQHF	TGTGCCACCAGCGACTGGGGGAGGGGTGGCAATCAGCCCCAGCATTTT
TRBV19	TRBJ1-5	few	TRBD1	CASYSGTGGGQPQHF	TGTGCCAGTTATTCCGGGACAGGGGGAGGTCAGCCCCAGCATTTT
TRBV30	TRBJ2-2	.	TRBD1	CAYHRDRDTGELFF	TGTGCCTACCACCGGGACAGGGACACCGGGGAGCTGTTTTTT
TRBV9	TRBJ2-3	.	.	CASSLEQGRTDTQYF	TGTGCCAGCAGCCTCGAACAGGGTAGGACAGATACGCAGTATTTT
TRBV7-8	TRBJ2-5	few	.	CASSLLREETQYF	TGTGCCAGCAGCTTATTACGGGAGGAGACCCAGTACTTC
TRBV7-6	TRBJ2-5	few	TRBD2	CASSGTSSETQYF	TGTGCCAGCAGCGGGACTAGCTCTGAGACCCAGTACTTC
TRBV5-1	TRBJ2-1	.	.	CASSLEAGDLYEQFF	TGCGCCAGCAGCTTGGAGGCAGGGGATTTGTATGAGCAGTTCTTC
TRBV28	TRBJ1-1	few	TRBD1	CASSFPTGGTEAFF	TGTGCCAGCAGTTTTCCCACAGGGGGCACTGAAGCTTTCTTT
TRBV28	TRBJ2-2	few	TRBD1	CASQDRVIPGELFF	TGTGCCAGCCAGGACAGGGTAATACCCGGGGAGCTGTTTTTT
TRBV7-6	TRBJ1-2	.	.	CASSLGSGSNYGYTF	TGTGCCAGCAGCTTAGGGTCAGGGTCAAACTATGGCTACACCTTC
TRBV6-6	TRBJ2-7	once	TRBD2	CASKASGTHEQYF	TGTGCCAGCAAGGCTAGCGGGACGCACGAGCAGTACTTC
TRBV6-6	TRBJ1-2	.	TRBD1	CASSQTGERHYGYTF	TGTGCCAGCAGTCAAACAGGGGAGAGACATTATGGCTACACCTTC
TRBV9	TRBJ1-4	.	TRBD1	CASSGIQGAREKLFF	TGTGCCAGCAGCGGAATACAGGGGGCGCGTGAAAAACTGTTTTTT
TRBV5-1	TRBJ2-2	.	TRBD2	CASSDLREGRTGELFF	TGCGCCAGCAGCGACCTTAGGGAGGGACGGACCGGGGAGCTGTTTTTT
TRBV15	TRBJ1-4	few	.	CATSTPVQGGSEKLFF	TGTGCCACCAGCACTCCAGTACAGGGTGGGAGTGAAAAACTGTTTTTT
TRBV23-1	TRBJ2-7	few	TRBD1	CASSQSKDRRPYEQYF	TGCGCCAGCAGTCAATCGAAGGACAGGAGACCCTACGAGCAGTACTTC